The 23 T cell receptor beta chains reported below all come from one sample, sequenced in a study of cytomegalovirus exposure and HLA in healthy donors. Amplification used 60 Vbeta primers and 13 Jbeta primers. Sequenced by immunoSEQ multiplex PCR; TCRdb stores in-frame clones only, minus some. This sample carries fewer than 250,000 clones, nearly 80% of them seen once, and the ten largest clones take 1.5% to 2%. Input material: PBMCs. Source of these receptors: a male donor in good health and CMV-seronegative.

This rearrangement joins TRBV19 to TRBJ2-7; tentatively, D is TRBD1 (5 bases). The ends were cut back, 5 bases at V and 2 bases at J, with 13 bases in the middle. The CDR3 is 14 amino acids. Germline V gene lookup returns CDR1 LNHDA and CDR2 SQIVND (reference sequence). CDR3 protein: CASSPTDRPYEQYF. In nucleotides, the CDR3 is TGTGCCAGTAGTCCGACCGACAGACCCTACGAGCAGTACTTC. The full variable domain, rest sourced from reference TRBV19 and TRBJ2-7, is DGGITQSPKYLFRKEGQNVTLSCEQNLNHDAMYWYRQDPGQGLRLIYYSQIVNDFQKGDIAEGYSVSREKKESFPLTVTSAQKNPTAFYLCASSPTDRPYEQYFGPGTRLTVT.

The rearrangement links TRBV28 to TRBJ2-3; 9 bases agree with TRBD2. This CDR3 has 14 amino acids. With V trimmed by 4 bases and J by 3 bases, 2 bases remained unmatched. Per the germline V gene, CDR1 is MDHEN and CDR2 is SYDVKM. The CDR3 is CASSSSGITDTQYF. The CDR3 nucleotides are TGTGCCAGCAGTTCTAGCGGGATAACAGATACGCAGTATTTT.

The genes are TRBV6-5 and TRBJ1-3, with D possibly matching TRBD1 (5 bases). The V end lost 5 bases, the J end lost 8 bases, and 10 bases lay between the germline ends. The length of the CDR3 is 12 residues. CDR1 and CDR2 (germline): MNHEY, SVGAGI. CDR3 residues: CASSDQGDTIYF. The CDR3 coding sequence is TGTGCCAGCAGTGATCAGGGTGACACCATATATTTT.

This clone appeared a single time. The chain combines TRBV5-4 with TRBJ2-5; the match to TRBD1 covers 8 bases. Trimming removed 4 bases from V and 5 bases from J; junction bases left unmatched: 13. CDR3 length equals 16 residues. Germline V gives CDR1 SGHNT, CDR2 YYREEE (reference sequence). CDR3 bases: TGTGCCAGCAGCCCCGCCGTCGCAGGGGGCGCGGAGACCCAGTACTTC. It encodes CASSPAVAGGAETQYF.

The V and J genes are TRBV28 and TRBJ2-3, with D perhaps matching TRBD1 (5 bases). Germline V gene data show CDR1 as MDHEN and CDR2 as SYDVKM. This CDR3 is built from 16 residues. V lost 7 bases and J lost 0, with 17 bases in between. DNA of the CDR3: TGTGCCAGCACCTTAAGACAGTCTATGAGCACAGATACGCAGTATTTT. It yields the protein CASTLRQSMSTDTQYF.

The J gene is TRBJ2-7, the V gene TRBV11-3; 9 positions agree with TRBD1. J gave up 3 bases and V 3 bases, and 3 bases lay outside the gene matches. This CDR3 is 14 amino acids long. Germline V gene lookup returns CDR1 SGHNT and CDR2 YENEEA. The CDR3 region has the DNA TGTGCCAGCAGCTTGAGACAGGGGGACTACGAGCAGTACTTC. It translates to CASSLRQGDYEQYF.

This clone has more than one count but fewer than ten. The V and J genes are TRBV9 and TRBJ2-2, with 8 bases lining up with TRBD2. The V segment lost 0 bases and the J segment 4 bases; nucleotides outside the gene matches: 8. CDR1 is SGDLS, CDR2 YYNGEE, per germline. The CDR3 extends over 17 amino acids. CDR3 nucleotide sequence: TGTGCCAGCAGCGTAGTCGGGGGGGGGTTCGTCACCGGGGAGCTGTTTTTT. Its translation is CASSVVGGGFVTGELFF.

Concerning this clone itself: The junction departs from the called germline gene at one end, perhaps through a read error. The gene calls are TRBV5-1 and TRBJ2-7, with 7 bases that match TRBD2. CDR3 length: 14 residues. Germline values: CDR1 SGHRS, CDR2 YFSETQ. CDR3 sequence (DNA): TGCGCCAGCAACTTGGACCCCAGCGGGGACGAGCAGTACTTC. This sequence encodes CASNLDPSGDEQYF.

The chain uses TRBV5-8 and TRBJ1-1; TRBD1 aligns across 8 bases. In germline, CDR1 is SGHTS, CDR2 YDEGEE. This CDR3 is 14 amino acids long. Trimming took 0 bases from V and 6 from J; bases not matched to a gene: 4. Here the CDR3 DNA reads TGTGCCAGCAGCTTGGGGCAGGGGGCGGCTGAAGCTTTCTTT. Amino acid sequence: CASSLGQGAAEAFF.

This sequence joins TRBV4-2 and TRBJ1-3; the match to TRBD1 covers 8 bases. The CDR3 has 15 residues. The V segment lost 0 bases and the J segment 2 bases; nucleotides outside the gene matches: 0. Germline lookup yields CDR1 LGHNA and CDR2 YNFKEQ. The CDR3 bases are TGTGCCAGCAGCCAAGACAGGGGGCCTGGAAACACCATATATTTT. Amino acid sequence: CASSQDRGPGNTIYF.

The V and J genes are TRBV15 and TRBJ1-5, with 10 bases identical to TRBD1. This CDR3 contains 19 residues. CDR1 and CDR2 from the germline V gene are LNHNV and YYDKDF (reference sequence). The trim removed 7 bases at V and 0 bases at J, leaving 15 bases unmatched. The CDR3 here is CATTSLRDRGSYSNQPQHF. CDR3 nucleotide sequence: TGTGCCACCACTTCCTTGAGGGACAGGGGTTCATATAGCAATCAGCCCCAGCATTTT.

This chain connects TRBV6-5 to TRBJ2-1; perhaps TRBD2 as D (5 bases). Trimming removed 0 bases at V and 7 bases at J, with 10 bases between. CDR1 and CDR2 from the germline V gene are MNHEY and SVGAGI. This CDR3 contains 14 residues. As DNA, the CDR3 is TGTGCCAGCAGTTACTCGCTAGCTGGGAATGAGCAGTTCTTC. Protein: CASSYSLAGNEQFF.

The chain has TRBV28 and TRBJ1-4; 7 nucleotides match TRBD1. V lost 2 bases, J lost 8 bases, and 8 bases stayed unmatched. Germline V gene sequence: CDR1 MDHEN, CDR2 SYDVKM. The CDR3 extends over 15 amino acids. The CDR3 is CASSLGGGFYEKLFF. As DNA, the CDR3 is TGTGCCAGCAGTTTAGGAGGGGGCTTCTACGAAAAACTGTTTTTT.

This clone was recorded only once. The rearrangement uses TRBV5-1 and TRBJ1-1, with D perhaps TRBD1 (6 bases). Trimming left V 0 bases short and J 4 bases short, with 13 bases between. The CDR3 is 15 residues long. Per germline, CDR1 SGHRS and CDR2 YFSETQ. The DNA for the CDR3 is TGCGCCAGCAGCTTGGTGGGGGCGACGAGCACTGAAGCTTTCTTT. Its translation: CASSLVGATSTEAFF.

The chain joins TRBV7-2 to TRBJ1-3; D is unclear. V lost 3 bases and J 2 bases, leaving 5 bases between the germline ends. Germline V gives CDR1 SGHTA, CDR2 FQGNSA. CDR3 size: 13 residues. CDR3 loop: CASSFGTGNTIYF. In DNA form, the CDR3 reads TGTGCCAGCAGCTTCGGGACTGGAAACACCATATATTTT. Looking up the rest from reference TRBV7-2 and TRBJ1-3 gives the full variable domain: GAGVSQSPSNKVTEKGKDVELRCDPISGHTALYWYRQSLGQGLEFLIYFQGNSAPDKSGLPSDRFSAERTGGSVSTLTIQRTQQEDSAVYLCASSFGTGNTIYFGEGSWLTVV.

This clone was seen a handful of times. The V gene is TRBV4-3, the J gene TRBJ1-1, with D perhaps matching TRBD1 (5 bases). V lost 1 base and J 1 base, leaving 10 bases between the germline ends. The germline gives CDR1 LGHNA, CDR2 YSLEER. The CDR3 totals 15 residues. CDR3 nucleotide sequence: TGCGCCAGCAGCCAAGTATCACAGGAGAACACTGAAGCTTTCTTT. It specifies CASSQVSQENTEAFF.

V and J are TRBV27 and TRBJ2-7; 8 bases align to TRBD2. J gave up 0 bases and V 4 bases, and 8 bases lay outside the gene matches. Germline loops: CDR1 MNHEY, CDR2 SMNVEV (reference sequence). There are 16 residues in the CDR3. The CDR3: CASSSPSSGRSYEQYF. DNA for the CDR3: TGTGCCAGCAGTTCGCCCTCTAGCGGGCGCTCCTACGAGCAGTACTTC.

This rearrangement joins TRBV7-9 to TRBJ2-3; TRBD2 aligns across 9 bases. This CDR3 has 14 amino acids. The junction had 7 bases not matched to a gene; V was cut back by 5 bases and J by 7 bases. Germline CDR1 reads SEHNR; CDR2 reads FQNEAQ (reference sequence). This chain's CDR3 is CASSAGLALYTQYF. In DNA form, the CDR3 reads TGTGCCAGCAGCGCGGGACTAGCCCTATATACGCAGTATTTT.

The J gene is TRBJ2-5, the V gene TRBV4-1, with TRBD2 matching 12 bases. Germline lookup yields CDR1 MGHRA and CDR2 YSYEKL. Trimming cost V 2 bases and J 5 bases; bases outside gene matches: 9. The CDR3 sequence is 17 residues long. The CDR3 here is CASSQRLAGEIGETQYF. The CDR3 DNA reads TGCGCCAGCAGCCAAAGACTAGCGGGAGAGATTGGGGAGACCCAGTACTTC.

V and J are TRBV5-1 and TRBJ2-7; TRBD1 agrees at 11 bases. This CDR3 contains 13 residues. The J segment lost 5 bases and the V segment lost 4 bases, leaving 2 bases of the junction unmatched. Germline CDR1 reads SGHRS; CDR2 reads YFSETQ. CDR3 sequence: CASSRTGGNEQYF. The CDR3 DNA sequence: TGCGCCAGCAGCCGGACAGGGGGCAACGAGCAGTACTTC. Together with reference TRBV5-1 and TRBJ2-7, the CDR3 gives the full variable domain: KAGVTQTPRYLIKTRGQQVTLSCSPISGHRSVSWYQQTPGQGLQFLFEYFSETQRNKGNFPGRFSGRQFSNSRSEMNVSTLELGDSALYLCASSRTGGNEQYFGPGTRLTVT.

The V and J genes are TRBV4-1 and TRBJ1-2; D ambiguous. Germline-derived CDR1 and CDR2 are MGHRA and YSYEKL. The V gene lost 4 bases and the J gene lost 0 bases, with 18 bases spanning the gap. CDR3 length: 17 amino acids. CDR3 loop: CASSRLTGQKPNYGYTF. The DNA of the CDR3 is TGCGCCAGCAGCCGCTTAACTGGGCAGAAACCTAACTATGGCTACACCTTC.

The chain employs TRBV13 and TRBJ2-3; D is undetermined. The CDR3 loop spans 13 amino acids. V shed 2 bases and J shed 5 bases, with 8 bases lying between them. CDR1 PRHDT and CDR2 FYEKMQ come from the germline V gene (reference sequence). The CDR3 nucleotides are TGTGCCAGCAGCTTACCAATACTAGATACGCAGTATTTT. Its translation is CASSLPILDTQYF.

J is TRBJ2-7 and V is TRBV6-1; 8 bases agree with TRBD2. Germline V gene data show CDR1 as MNHNS and CDR2 as SASEGT. With V trimmed by 1 base and J by 4 bases, 6 bases remained unmatched. The CDR3 is 15 residues long. CDR3 in amino acids: CASSEVGTSTYEQYF. For the CDR3, the DNA is TGTGCCAGCAGTGAAGTGGGGACTAGTACTTACGAGCAGTACTTC.